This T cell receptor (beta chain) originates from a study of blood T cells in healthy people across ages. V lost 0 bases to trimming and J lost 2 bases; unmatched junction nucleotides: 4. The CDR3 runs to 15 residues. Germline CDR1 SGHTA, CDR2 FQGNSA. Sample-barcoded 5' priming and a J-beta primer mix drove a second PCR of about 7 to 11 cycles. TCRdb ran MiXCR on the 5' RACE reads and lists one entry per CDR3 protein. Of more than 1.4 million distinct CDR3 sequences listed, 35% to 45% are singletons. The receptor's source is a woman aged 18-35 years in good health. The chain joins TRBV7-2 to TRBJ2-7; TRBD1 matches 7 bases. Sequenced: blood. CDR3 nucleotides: TGTGCCAGCAGCTTAGCCCCGGGACAGCCCTACGAGCAGTACTTC. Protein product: CASSLAPGQPYEQYF.